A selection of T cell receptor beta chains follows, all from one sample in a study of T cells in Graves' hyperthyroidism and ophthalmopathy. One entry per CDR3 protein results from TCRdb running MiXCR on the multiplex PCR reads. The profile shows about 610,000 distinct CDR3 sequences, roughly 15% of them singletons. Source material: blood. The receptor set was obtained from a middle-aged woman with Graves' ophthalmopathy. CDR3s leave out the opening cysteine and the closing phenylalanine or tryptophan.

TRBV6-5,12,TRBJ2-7,ASSYGQGFYEQY
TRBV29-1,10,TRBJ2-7,SVLTGAWEQY
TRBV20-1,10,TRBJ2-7,SSPLAVDEQY
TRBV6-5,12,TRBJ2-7,ASRRDRGYHEQY
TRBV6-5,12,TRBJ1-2,ASSYGRRDYGYT
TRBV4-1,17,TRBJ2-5,ASNQVTGTRAAAQETQY
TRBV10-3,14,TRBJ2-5,AISESIAGARETQY
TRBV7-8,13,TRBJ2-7,ASRDSSGSYDEQY
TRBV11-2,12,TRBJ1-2,ASSLRDDEYGYT
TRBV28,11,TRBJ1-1,ASSLYSGTEAF
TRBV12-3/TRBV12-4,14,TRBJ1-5,ATGLWGHRDMGPQH
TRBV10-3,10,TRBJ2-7,AIRGITYEQY
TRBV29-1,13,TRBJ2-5,SVEGPREGPETQY
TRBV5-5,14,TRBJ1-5,ASSDSGWGQNQPQH
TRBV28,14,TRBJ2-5,ASSPPRGWSEETQY
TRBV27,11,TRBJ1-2,ASSFRGQYGYT
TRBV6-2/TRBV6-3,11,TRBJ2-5,ASRRLGEETQY
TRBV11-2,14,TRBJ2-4,ASSFPRPLAKNIQY
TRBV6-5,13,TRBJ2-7,ASSYSTGTSEKQY
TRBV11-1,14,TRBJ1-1,ASSPRAGTENTEAF
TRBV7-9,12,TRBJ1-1,ASSSTGIRTEAF
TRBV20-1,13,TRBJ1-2,SALGGADGDYGYT
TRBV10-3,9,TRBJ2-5,AIGLQETQY
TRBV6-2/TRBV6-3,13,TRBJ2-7,ASSYASGTAYEQY
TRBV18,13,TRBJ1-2,ASSPRAGGLDGYT
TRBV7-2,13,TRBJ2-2,ASSLLTANTGELF
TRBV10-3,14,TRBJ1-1,AISQRGGDEYTEAF
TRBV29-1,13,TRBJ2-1,SVTEGTSGYNEQF
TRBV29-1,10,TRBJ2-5,SVDGALETQY
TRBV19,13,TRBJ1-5,ASSTGQGDNQPQH
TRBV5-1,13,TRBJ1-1,ASSLTGALNTEAF
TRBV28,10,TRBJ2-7,ASRATGYEQY
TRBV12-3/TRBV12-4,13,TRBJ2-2,ASSLTPSDTGELF
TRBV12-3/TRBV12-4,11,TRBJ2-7,ASRAGLGYEQY
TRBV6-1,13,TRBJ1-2,ASRPNEGVGYGYT
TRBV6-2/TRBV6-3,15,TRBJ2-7,ASSFPSGTPLSYEQY
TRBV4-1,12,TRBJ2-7,ASSHGTASFEQY
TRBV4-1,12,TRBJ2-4,ASSQVGRENIQY
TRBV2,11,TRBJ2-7,ASNPDVNYEQY
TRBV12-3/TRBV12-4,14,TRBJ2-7,ASSPRGGTGDYEQY
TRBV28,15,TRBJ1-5,ASSFRSRLWWNQPQH